The present entry profiles one T cell receptor (beta chain) with its context. Its target is unknown. CDR3 length equals 15 residues. Per the germline V gene, CDR1 is LNHDA and CDR2 is SQIVND (reference sequence). V dropped 7 bases and J dropped 3 bases, with 13 bases sitting between them. This record comes from a study of glioma-infiltrating T cells after dendritic cell vaccination. Across the study: Monocyte-derived dendritic cells, cultured seven days with IL-4 and GM-CSF, were pulsed with autologous tumor lysate. Study-wide points: Estimated pretreatment TIL content predicted outcome after dendritic cell vaccination.

Profiling relied on immunoSEQ multiplex PCR, and the TCRdb table lists in-frame clones only, not all of them. Here the sample spans about 65,000 clones, about nine tenths being singletons. The time point denotes: after dendritic cell vaccination, including at tumor progression/relapse. The chain employs TRBV19 and TRBJ1-6, with a weak D call TRBD1 (6 bases). The sample in question was blood, obtained after dendritic cell vaccination. The clonotype originates from a human donor with glioblastoma. CDR3 protein: CASTLGTSYNSPLHF. CDR3 nucleotides: TGTGCCAGTACCCTGGGGACAAGCTATAATTCACCCCTCCACTTT.